The 32 T cell receptor beta chains below come from one sample, sequenced in a study of PD-1 blockade in classical Hodgkin lymphoma. The protocol was immunoSEQ multiplex PCR, while the TCRdb copy is restricted to in-frame clones and leaves out a portion. Here the sample spans about 40,000 clones, approximately 80% being singletons. Every patient was affected by relapse after autologous stem cell transplantation, while exposure to brentuximab vedotin was not uniform. The sample in question was peripheral blood mononuclear cells (PBMCs), obtained at baseline. The receptors were sampled from a human donor with classical Hodgkin lymphoma.

The V and J genes are TRBV5-8 and TRBJ2-3; 8 nucleotides match TRBD2. The germline V gene encodes CDR1 SGHTS and CDR2 YDEGEE. Losses at the gene ends were 2 bases for V and 1 base for J; bases not matched to a gene: 9. This CDR3 spans 17 amino acids. Here the CDR3 DNA reads TGTGCCAGCAGCTTTGAAGGGGCAGCGGGAGGCACAGATACGCAGTATTTT. Translation: CASSFEGAAGGTDTQYF.

The rearrangement links TRBV29-1 to TRBJ1-1; tentative D call: TRBD1 (6 bases). The CDR3 is 14 amino acids. Trimming left V 5 bases short and J 0 bases short, with 13 bases between. From germline, CDR1 is SQVTM and CDR2 ANQGSEA. CDR3 loop: CSVRTVGMNTEAFF. Written as DNA, the CDR3 is TGCAGCGTTCGGACAGTCGGGATGAACACTGAAGCTTTCTTT.

In DNA form, the CDR3 reads TGTGCCAGCAGCCCGACTAGAGCAGAGGGGACGCAGTATTTT. The encoded protein is CASSPTRAEGTQYF. The genes are TRBV7-2 and TRBJ2-3; possibly TRBD2 for D (6 bases). The CDR3 loop spans 14 amino acids. Trimming took 5 bases from V and 9 from J, leaving 18 bases between them. Germline CDR1 is SGHTA and CDR2 is FQGNSA. The variable domain in full, with the rest retrieved from reference TRBV7-2 and TRBJ2-3, is GAGVSQSPSNKVTEKGKDVELRCDPISGHTALYWYRQSLGQGLEFLIYFQGNSAPDKSGLPSDRFSAERTGGSVSTLTIQRTQQEDSAVYLCASSPTRAEGTQYFGPGTRLTVL.

The count of this clone is one. This chain connects TRBV6-1 to TRBJ2-4; TRBD2 agrees at 8 bases. V shed 4 bases and J 5 bases; nucleotides not matched to a gene: 10. The CDR3 is made up of 16 amino acids. Looked up from germline, CDR1 is MNHNS and CDR2 is SASEGT. The CDR3 sequence is CASSGGGTRKENIQYF. The CDR3 region has the DNA TGTGCCAGCAGTGGCGGGGGGACTCGCAAGGAAAACATTCAGTACTTC.

This chain links TRBV6-5 with TRBJ1-2, with 7 bases identical to TRBD1. The ends lost 6 bases at V and 3 bases at J; junction bases unmatched: 4. The CDR3 covers 13 residues. Germline lookup yields CDR1 MNHEY and CDR2 SVGAGI. Written as DNA, the CDR3 is TGTGCCAGCAGGATAACAGGGGACTATGGCTACACCTTC. Residues: CASRITGDYGYTF.

This chain joins TRBV29-1 and TRBJ1-1, with 8 bases aligning to TRBD1. There are 12 residues in the CDR3. Germline V gene lookup returns CDR1 SQVTM and CDR2 ANQGSEA. The junction had 3 bases not matched to a gene; V was cut back by 6 bases and J by 3 bases. CDR3 bases: TGCAGCGTGCGGACAGGGTACACTGAAGCTTTCTTT. This sequence encodes CSVRTGYTEAFF. Using reference TRBV29-1 and TRBJ1-1 for the parts outside the CDR3, the full variable domain is SAVISQKPSRDICQRGTSLTIQCQVDSQVTMMFWYRQQPGQSLTLIATANQGSEATYESGFVIDKFPISRPNLTFSTLTVSNMSPEDSSIYLCSVRTGYTEAFFGQGTRLTVV.

A few counts support this clone. This rearrangement joins TRBV4-1 to TRBJ1-1; TRBD1 is a possible D gene (6 bases). This CDR3 is built from 16 residues. Germline lookup yields CDR1 MGHRA and CDR2 YSYEKL. Trimming took 1 base from V and 5 from J, leaving 17 bases between them. The CDR3 here is CASSQVVGAVGTEAFF. The DNA for the CDR3 is TGCGCCAGCAGCCAAGTGGTGGGGGCCGTGGGAACTGAAGCTTTCTTT.

The chain uses TRBV7-2 and TRBJ2-7; TRBD2 matches at 12 bases. The length of the CDR3 is 14 residues. Germline lookup yields CDR1 SGHTA and CDR2 FQGNSA. Trimming at V came to 5 bases and at J to 4 bases, leaving 3 bases not matched to a gene. The DNA of the CDR3 is TGTGCCAGCAGCGCTCTAGCGGGAGGGTACGAGCAGTACTTC. Amino acid sequence: CASSALAGGYEQYF.

The chain carries TRBV9 and TRBJ2-7; D tentatively reads TRBD1 or TRBD2 (5 bases each). V was trimmed by 1 base and J by 2 bases, leaving 13 bases between them. This CDR3 has 15 amino acids. In germline, CDR1 is SGDLS, CDR2 YYNGEE. In DNA, the CDR3 is TGTGCCAGCAGCGTACGGGACGGAAAAACCTACGAGCAGTACTTC. This encodes CASSVRDGKTYEQYF. The variable domain in full, completed from reference TRBV9 and TRBJ2-7, reads DSGVTQTPKHLITATGQRVTLRCSPRSGDLSVYWYQQSLDQGLQFLIQYYNGEERAKGNILERFSAQQFPDLHSELNLSSLELGDSALYFCASSVRDGKTYEQYFGPGTRLTVT.

The chain couples TRBV4-2 to TRBJ2-3; 7 bases match TRBD2. V lost 5 bases and J lost 0; bases outside the gene matches: 11. The CDR3 has 17 residues. CDR1 LGHNA and CDR2 YNFKEQ come from the germline V gene. CDR3 in amino acids: CASSLAPSSGSTDTQYF. In DNA form, the CDR3 reads TGTGCCAGCAGCTTGGCTCCCTCTAGCGGTAGCACAGATACGCAGTATTTT.

The rearrangement uses TRBV7-8 and TRBJ2-7; 7 positions agree with TRBD1. CDR3 size: 15 residues. The germline gives CDR1 SGHVS, CDR2 FQNEAQ. V was pared by 5 bases and J by 3 bases, with 10 bases of the junction left unmatched. CDR3 coding DNA: TGTGCCAGCAGCCCCCGGACAGGAGCTAGCTACGAGCAGTACTTC. Protein sequence: CASSPRTGASYEQYF.

The chain uses TRBV29-1 and TRBJ2-2, with 7 bases that match TRBD1. Germline CDR1 SQVTM, CDR2 ANQGSEA. This CDR3 contains 14 residues. The V segment lost 5 bases and the J segment 4 bases; nucleotides outside the gene matches: 7. As DNA, the CDR3 is TGCAGCGTTTCAGGACAGGCCGTCACCGGGGAGCTGTTTTTT. Translation gives CSVSGQAVTGELFF.

This chain uses TRBV19 with TRBJ1-5, with 8 bases fitting TRBD1. With V trimmed by 5 bases and J by 4 bases, 7 bases remained unmatched. CDR1 and CDR2 (germline): LNHDA, SQIVND (reference sequence). CDR3 length: 15 amino acids. CDR3: CASSRTGPTNQPQHF. The CDR3 DNA is TGTGCCAGTAGTCGGACAGGGCCCACGAATCAGCCCCAGCATTTT. Full variable domain (missing parts from reference TRBV19 and TRBJ1-5): DGGITQSPKYLFRKEGQNVTLSCEQNLNHDAMYWYRQDPGQGLRLIYYSQIVNDFQKGDIAEGYSVSREKKESFPLTVTSAQKNPTAFYLCASSRTGPTNQPQHFGDGTRLSIL.

This clone has a handful of counts. This chain joins TRBV10-3 and TRBJ1-2; D remains unclear. V gave up 3 bases and J gave up 7 bases, with 18 bases separating them. The CDR3 spans 15 residues. Germline V lookup: CDR1 ENHRY, CDR2 SYGVKD. CDR3 in amino acids: CAISEEYPAPGGYTF. The CDR3, as DNA: TGTGCCATCAGTGAAGAGTACCCGGCGCCGGGTGGCTACACCTTC.

V gene TRBV2 combines with J gene TRBJ1-1; D is perhaps TRBD1 (5 bases). V was clipped by 6 bases and J by 3 bases, with 20 bases between them. Germline V gene data show CDR1 as SNHLY and CDR2 as FYNNEI. This CDR3 has 16 amino acids. CDR3 coding DNA: TGTGCCAGCAGCCGTTTTCCAGGGACGGCATACACTGAAGCTTTCTTT. This translates into CASSRFPGTAYTEAFF.

The chain joins TRBV25-1 to TRBJ2-5, with 7 bases aligning to TRBD1. Germline V CDR1 and CDR2: MGHDK, SYGVNS. CDR3 length: 15 amino acids. With V trimmed by 6 bases and J by 0 bases, 7 bases remained unmatched. The CDR3 sequence: CASRALDRNQETQYF. CDR3 in DNA: TGTGCCAGCAGAGCCTTGGACAGGAACCAAGAGACCCAGTACTTC. The variable domain in full, with the rest retrieved from reference TRBV25-1 and TRBJ2-5, is EADIYQTPRYLVIGTGKKITLECSQTMGHDKMYWYQQDPGMELHLIHYSYGVNSTEKGDLSSESTVSRIRTEHFPLTLESARPSHTSQYLCASRALDRNQETQYFGPGTRLLVL.

The rearrangement links TRBV6-1 to TRBJ1-5, with D unclear. Germline V gene data show CDR1 as MNHNS and CDR2 as SASEGT. The CDR3 is 13 residues long. V was pared by 6 bases and J by 7 bases, with 13 bases between. The CDR3 spells CASSATSVQPQHF. Here the CDR3 DNA reads TGTGCCAGCAGCGCCACGAGCGTCCAGCCCCAGCATTTT.

CDR3 protein: CASSVAPLTEAFF. The DNA for the CDR3 is TGTGCCAGCAGCGTGGCCCCGCTCACTGAAGCTTTCTTT. The chain couples TRBV9 to TRBJ1-1, with D unresolved. The CDR3 is 13 residues long. Trimming shortened V by 2 bases and J by 4 bases, and 9 bases separated the two germline ends. Germline V lookup: CDR1 SGDLS, CDR2 YYNGEE. Using reference TRBV9 and TRBJ1-1 for the parts outside the CDR3, the full variable domain is DSGVTQTPKHLITATGQRVTLRCSPRSGDLSVYWYQQSLDQGLQFLIQYYNGEERAKGNILERFSAQQFPDLHSELNLSSLELGDSALYFCASSVAPLTEAFFGQGTRLTVV.

J is TRBJ2-5 and V is TRBV29-1; TRBD1 matches at 10 bases. J lost 5 bases, V lost 2 bases, and 20 bases had no gene match. The germline gives CDR1 SQVTM, CDR2 ANQGSEA. This CDR3 contains 19 residues. DNA of the CDR3: TGCAGCGTTGAAAGACCCGGGACAGGGGAAACATTTATATGGGAGACCCAGTACTTC. This sequence encodes CSVERPGTGETFIWETQYF.

This clone was counted many times. V is TRBV28 and J is TRBJ1-1; 9 bases line up with TRBD1. From germline, CDR1 is MDHEN and CDR2 SYDVKM. The CDR3 loop spans 17 amino acids. V shed 5 bases, J shed 3 bases, and the junction held 13 bases outside the gene matches. DNA for the CDR3: TGTGCCAGCAGTCTTACAATACTCCGGACAGGGGACACTGAAGCTTTCTTT. Translated: CASSLTILRTGDTEAFF.

This clone was detected only a few times. The chain recombines TRBV5-6 with TRBJ1-2; D gene ambiguous. Trimming left V 0 bases short and J 7 bases short, with 10 bases between. The CDR3 has 13 residues. CDR1 and CDR2 from the germline V gene are SGHDT and YYEEEE. The CDR3 protein is CASSLARASGYTF. The CDR3 nucleotides read TGTGCCAGCAGCTTGGCTCGGGCCTCTGGCTACACCTTC.

This clone has only a few counts. The V and J genes are TRBV5-1 and TRBJ2-5; a weak D match, TRBD2 (6 bases). CDR3 size: 15 residues. CDR1 and CDR2 from the germline V gene are SGHRS and YFSETQ. V lost 3 bases to trimming and J lost 1 base, with 13 bases between them. For the CDR3, the DNA is TGCGCCAGCAGCTCCGGATTAGCGGCCCAAGAGACCCAGTACTTC. Encoded protein: CASSSGLAAQETQYF.

V is TRBV10-2 and J is TRBJ1-1, with 12 bases lining up with TRBD1. Germline CDR1 reads WSHSY; CDR2 reads SAAADI. The CDR3 is 16 residues long. The V gene end was trimmed by 2 bases and the J gene end by 2 bases; junction bases not matched to a gene: 3. CDR3 residues: CASSERDRGLNTEAFF. The CDR3 coding sequence is TGCGCCAGCAGTGAGAGGGACAGGGGGCTCAACACTGAAGCTTTCTTT.

J is TRBJ2-7 and V is TRBV11-3; 7 bases fit TRBD2. Germline CDR1 reads SGHNT; CDR2 reads YENEEA. The CDR3 length is 16 residues. The trim removed 0 bases at V and 0 bases at J, leaving 5 bases unmatched. CDR3 in DNA: TGTGCCAGCAGCTTAGAGGGGACTATAAGCTCCTACGAGCAGTACTTC. This encodes CASSLEGTISSYEQYF.

V gene TRBV18 combines with J gene TRBJ2-7; TRBD1 matches at 8 bases. V trimming: 2 bases; J trimming: 3 bases; junction bases outside the gene matches: 3. The CDR3 covers 14 residues. Germline V gene sequence: CDR1 KGHSH, CDR2 LQKENI. The CDR3 spells CASSPRQGRYEQYF. In DNA, the CDR3 is TGTGCCAGCTCACCAAGACAGGGGCGCTACGAGCAGTACTTC.

Points on this clone: At one of its ends the junction is not consistent with the germline gene, which may arise from a read error. The chain recombines TRBV30 with TRBJ2-7; the match to TRBD2 covers 8 bases. The CDR3 is 15 amino acids. Germline V lookup: CDR1 GTSNPN, CDR2 SVGIG (reference sequence). The CDR3 bases are TGTGCCTGGAGGTTCGCCCGGACTAGCTCCAACGAGCAGTACTTC. Translated: CAWRFARTSSNEQYF.

The count of this clone is one. V usage is TRBV7-8 and J usage is TRBJ2-7, with D hard to call. CDR1 is SGHVS and CDR2 is FQNEAQ in the germline V gene. Trimming left V 1 base short and J 7 bases short, with 14 bases between. The CDR3 has 14 residues. The CDR3 loop is CASSLVVGLREQYF. CDR3 DNA: TGTGCCAGCAGCTTAGTAGTGGGTCTGAGGGAGCAGTACTTC. Full variable domain (missing parts from reference TRBV7-8 and TRBJ2-7): GAGVSQSPRYKVAKRGQDVALRCDPISGHVSLFWYQQALGQGPEFLTYFQNEAQLDKSGLPSDRFFAERPEGSVSTLKIQRTQQEDSAVYLCASSLVVGLREQYFGPGTRLTVT.

V gene TRBV5-1 combines with J gene TRBJ1-5; D is ambiguous. The ends were cut back, 1 base at V and 3 bases at J, with 5 bases in the middle. Germline-derived CDR1 and CDR2 are SGHRS and YFSETQ. The CDR3 consists of 13 residues. CDR3 sequence: CASSLSPNQPQHF. DNA of the CDR3: TGCGCCAGCAGCTTGAGCCCCAATCAGCCCCAGCATTTT. The full variable domain, rest sourced from reference TRBV5-1 and TRBJ1-5, is KAGVTQTPRYLIKTRGQQVTLSCSPISGHRSVSWYQQTPGQGLQFLFEYFSETQRNKGNFPGRFSGRQFSNSRSEMNVSTLELGDSALYLCASSLSPNQPQHFGDGTRLSIL.

This clone turned up a few times. As the CDR3 is not closed by the conserved phenylalanine or tryptophan, this likely results from a read error. This sequence joins TRBV29-1 and TRBJ2-6; 8 bases align to TRBD2. The V gene end was trimmed by 6 bases and the J gene end by 2 bases; junction bases not matched to a gene: 3. CDR1 and CDR2 from the germline V gene are SQVTM and ANQGSEA. The CDR3 contains 14 residues. CDR3 sequence (DNA): TGCAGCGTCAAAGCGGGAGCTGGGGCCAACGTCCTGACTTCC. Amino acids: CSVKAGAGANVLTS.

This clone came up once. The rearrangement joins TRBV6-1 to TRBJ2-7, with D possibly being TRBD1 or TRBD2 (5 bases each). Between the trimmed V and J ends, which lost 5 bases and 0 bases, there was a span of 14 bases. The V gene's germline CDR1 is MNHNS and CDR2 SASEGT. CDR3 length equals 15 residues. The CDR3 DNA reads TGTGCCAGCAGTCGGCAGGGACCTCGCTCCTACGAGCAGTACTTC. Protein sequence: CASSRQGPRSYEQYF.

The V gene is TRBV2, the J gene TRBJ2-1; 13 bases match TRBD2. Losses at the gene ends were 6 bases for V and 6 bases for J; bases not matched to a gene: 2. The CDR3 has 14 residues. Germline loops: CDR1 SNHLY, CDR2 FYNNEI. CDR3 nucleotide sequence: TGTGCCAGCAGGACTAGCGGGGGGAGCAATGAGCAGTTCTTC. Translating gives CASRTSGGSNEQFF.

The chain combines TRBV29-1 with TRBJ1-1, with 10 bases lining up with TRBD1. This CDR3 has 15 amino acids. The V and J ends lost 6 bases and 2 bases, in that order; junction bases with no gene match: 9. Germline CDR1 SQVTM, CDR2 ANQGSEA. The CDR3 loop reads CSVLPRTGGNTEAFF. DNA for the CDR3: TGCAGCGTCCTTCCTAGGACAGGGGGTAACACTGAAGCTTTCTTT.